The TCR beta chain under discussion was sequenced for a study of T cell responses to AZD1222 COVID-19 vaccine. CDR1 and CDR2 from the germline V gene are LGHDT and YNNKEL (reference sequence). Trimming shortened V by 0 bases and J by 4 bases, and 9 bases separated the two germline ends. This CDR3 has 15 residues. This clone appeared once. The antigen is not known. Sequenced by immunoSEQ multiplex PCR; TCRdb stores in-frame clones only, minus some. The data contain approximately 150,000 clones, 92% of them singletons. Findings and caveats of the study: Only a handful of people who got AZD1222 tested seropositive at baseline. Epitopes outside B.1.351 and B.1.1.7 mutated regions reportedly drew nearly half of spike TCRs. CD4 TCRs linked to vaccination spanned spike, dominating at 160-218 and 743-854.

The sequencing here drew on peripheral blood, taken 28 days after the second AZD1222 dose. The chain has TRBV3-1 (or the pseudogene TRBV3-2) and TRBJ1-4, with D unresolved. This clonotype was sampled from an adult who received the AZD1222 COVID-19 vaccine. The CDR3 region is CASSQDSPYNEKLFF. The CDR3 nucleotides read TGTGCCAGCAGCCAAGACAGTCCCTATAATGAAAAACTGTTTTTT.